The subject of this entry is one TCR beta chain. The antigen remains undetermined. CD8+ and CD4+ blood T cells underwent TCR beta sequencing. Healthy donors served as the controls. They were matched for age and sex. This record comes from a study of CD8 T cells in Susac syndrome. General study results and limits: The study admitted that it had a relatively small number of individuals in its TCR sequencing and HLA analysis.

About 0.45 to 1 ug RNA was reverse transcribed with random hexamers. Amplification of TCR beta CDR3 used immunoSEQ multiplex PCR across 54 Vbeta and 13 Jbeta. Using its own MiXCR run on the immunoSEQ multiplex PCR reads, TCRdb lists one record per CDR3 protein. Among 95,000 or so distinct CDR3 sequences listed, about 93% were seen once. Germline V gives CDR1 SEHNR, CDR2 FQNEAQ (reference sequence). Deletions cut 4 bases from V and 9 bases from J, with 4 bases between. The CDR3 covers 10 residues. Sequenced: CD8+ T cells from PBMCs. The clonotype comes from a human donor in good health. The chain combines TRBV7-9 with TRBJ2-1, with D unresolved. CDR3 bases: TGTGCCAGCAGCTCCCGTGAGCAGTTCTTC. This codes for CASSSREQFF.